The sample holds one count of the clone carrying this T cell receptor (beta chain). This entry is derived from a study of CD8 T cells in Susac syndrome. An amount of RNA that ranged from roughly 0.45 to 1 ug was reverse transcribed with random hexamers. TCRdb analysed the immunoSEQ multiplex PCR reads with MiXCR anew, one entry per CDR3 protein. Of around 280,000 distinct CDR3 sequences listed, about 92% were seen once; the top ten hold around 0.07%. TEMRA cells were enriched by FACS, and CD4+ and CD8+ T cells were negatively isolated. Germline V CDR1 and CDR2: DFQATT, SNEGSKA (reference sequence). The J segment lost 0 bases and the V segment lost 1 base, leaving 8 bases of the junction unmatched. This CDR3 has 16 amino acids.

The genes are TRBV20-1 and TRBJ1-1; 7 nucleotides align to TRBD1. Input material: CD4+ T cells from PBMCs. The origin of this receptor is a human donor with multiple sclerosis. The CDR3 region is CSARGPSQGVNTEAFF. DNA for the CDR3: TGCAGTGCTAGAGGACCTTCCCAGGGGGTGAACACTGAAGCTTTCTTT.